The 10 T cell receptor beta chains below all came from one sample that was sequenced in a study of T cells in Graves' hyperthyroidism and ophthalmopathy. Researchers took RNA transcripts and amplified the TCR beta CDR3 regions from them. During a first-round RT-PCR of the TCR CDR3, the HTBI primer set was used. From the multiplex PCR reads, TCRdb called clonotypes with MiXCR, one entry per CDR3 protein. The sample comprises roughly 600,000 distinct CDR3 sequences, about 14% of which are singletons, and approximately 12% rests with the top ten. The material sequenced was blood. Receptors originate from a woman between 45 and 60 years old with Graves' ophthalmopathy.

This clonotype has a handful of counts. The chain links TRBV4-2 to TRBJ2-5, with a weak D call TRBD2 (6 bases). Germline values: CDR1 LGHNA, CDR2 YNFKEQ. This CDR3 has 14 amino acids. V lost 6 bases, J lost 5 bases, and 16 bases lay in between. The CDR3 DNA reads as TGTGCCAGCAGTCCCCCGAAAGGAGGGGAGACCCAGTACTTC. Its translation is CASSPPKGGETQYF.

This clonotype was recorded at least ten times. The chain combines TRBV7-2 with TRBJ2-3, with TRBD2 identical over 11 bases. Unmatched junction bases numbered 1, after V lost 1 base and J lost 4 bases. Germline loops: CDR1 SGHTA, CDR2 FQGNSA. The CDR3 has 15 residues. The CDR3 coding sequence is TGTGCCAGCAGCTTAGTTAGCGGGAGGGCAGATACGCAGTATTTT. Its protein is CASSLVSGRADTQYF.

This clonotype was recorded many times. The chain uses TRBV7-2 and TRBJ2-1, with TRBD2 as a possible D gene (6 bases). V lost 0 bases to trimming and J lost 7 bases, with 13 bases between them. The CDR3 extends over 15 amino acids. In germline, CDR1 is SGHTA, CDR2 FQGNSA. Here the CDR3 reads CASSLAGLSWNEQFF. DNA of the CDR3: TGTGCCAGCAGCTTAGCCGGACTATCGTGGAATGAGCAGTTCTTC. The full variable domain, rest sourced from reference TRBV7-2 and TRBJ2-1, is GAGVSQSPSNKVTEKGKDVELRCDPISGHTALYWYRQSLGQGLEFLIYFQGNSAPDKSGLPSDRFSAERTGGSVSTLTIQRTQQEDSAVYLCASSLAGLSWNEQFFGPGTRLTVL.

This clonotype was picked up one time. One base away lies a much larger clone, so this may be a sequencing read error. V is TRBV10-3 and J is TRBJ1-1, with D maybe TRBD1 (5 bases). CDR1 is ENHRY, CDR2 SYGVKD, per germline. The length of the CDR3 is 12 residues. V lost 6 bases, J lost 7 bases, and 12 bases lay in between. This CDR3 is CAISLGGIEAFF. In DNA, the CDR3 is TGTGCCATCAGCTTGGGGGGAATTGAAGCTTTCTTT.

In this sample, this clonotype turned up a few times. The chain carries TRBV6-1 and TRBJ1-4, with 7 positions matching TRBD1. In germline, CDR1 is MNHNS, CDR2 SASEGT. V lost 2 bases, J lost 7 bases, and 4 bases stayed unmatched. This CDR3 region has 14 residues. CDR3 DNA: TGTGCCAGCAGTGAATCCAGGGGGGTTGAAAAACTGTTTTTT. Its translation: CASSESRGVEKLFF.

This clonotype was observed many times. J is TRBJ2-3 and V is TRBV11-3; 7 positions match TRBD1. The CDR3 extends over 16 amino acids. Looked up from germline, CDR1 is SGHNT and CDR2 is YENEEA. V lost 6 bases, J lost 2 bases, and 11 bases stayed unmatched. The CDR3 sequence: CASSLSLGQTTDTQYF. The CDR3 nucleotides read TGTGCCAGCAGTCTATCCTTGGGACAGACCACAGATACGCAGTATTTT.

This clonotype was counted at least ten times. V and J are TRBV20-1 and TRBJ2-7; 7 positions agree with TRBD1. The J segment lost 4 bases and the V segment lost 5 bases, leaving 17 bases of the junction unmatched. Germline CDR1 is DFQATT and CDR2 is SNEGSKA (reference sequence). This CDR3 region has 16 residues. CDR3 amino acids: CSAFRTRDSRPYEQYF. In DNA, the CDR3 is TGCAGTGCTTTCCGAACCCGGGACAGCCGACCATACGAGCAGTACTTC.

In this sample, this clonotype turned up many times. This chain links TRBV27 with TRBJ2-2, with 8 bases that match TRBD2. V trimming: 6 bases; J trimming: 2 bases; junction bases outside the gene matches: 8. This CDR3 has 16 amino acids. Germline CDR1 MNHEY, CDR2 SMNVEV (reference sequence). CDR3 in DNA: TGTGCCAGCAGATCTGGGACTAGTGTCAACACCGGGGAGCTGTTTTTT. Protein: CASRSGTSVNTGELFF.

This chain connects TRBV7-9 to TRBJ2-5; D is unresolved. Trimming shortened V by 2 bases and J by 0 bases, and 10 bases separated the two germline ends. The CDR3 consists of 15 residues. Germline lookup yields CDR1 SEHNR and CDR2 FQNEAQ (reference sequence). The CDR3 spells CASSLSLEYQETQYF. In nucleotides, the CDR3 is TGTGCCAGCAGCTTATCCCTGGAGTACCAAGAGACCCAGTACTTC.

The sample holds a few counts of this clonotype. This chain uses TRBV20-1 with TRBJ2-3; either TRBD1 or TRBD2 may supply D (5 bases each). This CDR3 is built from 14 residues. Germline CDR1 reads DFQATT; CDR2 reads SNEGSKA (reference sequence). The ends were cut back, 4 bases at V and 3 bases at J, with 14 bases in the middle. The CDR3: CSANEGQGTDTQYF. The CDR3 DNA reads TGCAGTGCTAACGAGGGGCAGGGAACAGATACGCAGTATTTT.